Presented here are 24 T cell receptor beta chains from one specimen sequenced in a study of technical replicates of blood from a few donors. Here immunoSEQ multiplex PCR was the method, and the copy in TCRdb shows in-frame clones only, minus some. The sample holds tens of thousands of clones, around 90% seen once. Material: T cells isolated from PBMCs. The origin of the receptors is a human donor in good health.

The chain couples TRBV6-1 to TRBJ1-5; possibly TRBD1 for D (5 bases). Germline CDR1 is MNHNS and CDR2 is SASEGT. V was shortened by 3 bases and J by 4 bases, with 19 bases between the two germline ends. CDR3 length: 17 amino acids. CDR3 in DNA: TGTGCCAGCAGTGAGGGGGTAAGCTGGGGGGGAAATCAGCCCCAGCATTTT. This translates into CASSEGVSWGGNQPQHF.

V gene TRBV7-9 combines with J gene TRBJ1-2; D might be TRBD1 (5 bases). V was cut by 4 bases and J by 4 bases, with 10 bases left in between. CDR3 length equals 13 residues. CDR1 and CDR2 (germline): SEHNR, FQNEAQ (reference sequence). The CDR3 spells CASSSTTVYGYTF. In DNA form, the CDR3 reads TGTGCCAGCAGCTCGACGACAGTCTATGGCTACACCTTC.

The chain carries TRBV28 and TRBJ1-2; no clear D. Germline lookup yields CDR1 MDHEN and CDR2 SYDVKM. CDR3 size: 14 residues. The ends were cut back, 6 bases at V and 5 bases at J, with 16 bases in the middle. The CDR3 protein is CASRERGNVYGYTF. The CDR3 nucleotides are TGTGCCAGCAGAGAGCGAGGGAATGTTTATGGCTACACCTTC.

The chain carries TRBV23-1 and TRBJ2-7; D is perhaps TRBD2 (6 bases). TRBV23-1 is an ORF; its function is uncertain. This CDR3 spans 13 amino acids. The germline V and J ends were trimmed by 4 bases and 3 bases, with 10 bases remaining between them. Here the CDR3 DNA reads TGCGCCAGCAGTCGAACGGACTACTACGAGCAGTACTTC. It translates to CASSRTDYYEQYF.

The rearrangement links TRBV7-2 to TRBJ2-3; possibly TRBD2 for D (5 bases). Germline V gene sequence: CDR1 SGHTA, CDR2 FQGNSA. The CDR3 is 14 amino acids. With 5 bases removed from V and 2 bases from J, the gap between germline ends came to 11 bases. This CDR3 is CASSLKRFTDTQYF. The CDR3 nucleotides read TGTGCCAGCAGCCTTAAGCGGTTCACAGATACGCAGTATTTT.

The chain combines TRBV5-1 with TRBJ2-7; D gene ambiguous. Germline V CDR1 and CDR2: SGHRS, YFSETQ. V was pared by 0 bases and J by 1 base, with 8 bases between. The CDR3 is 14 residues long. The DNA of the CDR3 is TGCGCCAGCAGCTTGGTAGACGGGTCCTACGAGCAGTACTTC. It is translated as CASSLVDGSYEQYF.

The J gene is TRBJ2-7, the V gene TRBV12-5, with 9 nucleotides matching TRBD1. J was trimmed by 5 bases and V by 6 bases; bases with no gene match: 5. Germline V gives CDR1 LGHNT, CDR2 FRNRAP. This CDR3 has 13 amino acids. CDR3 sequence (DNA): TGTGCTAGTGGCCCGGACAGGGGTAACGAGCAGTACTTC. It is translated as CASGPDRGNEQYF.

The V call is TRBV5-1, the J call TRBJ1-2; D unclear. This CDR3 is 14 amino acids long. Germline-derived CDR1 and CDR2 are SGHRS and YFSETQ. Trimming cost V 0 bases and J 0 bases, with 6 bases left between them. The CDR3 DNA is TGCGCCAGCAGCTTGGGAGGAACTAACTATGGCTACACCTTC. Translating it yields CASSLGGTNYGYTF.

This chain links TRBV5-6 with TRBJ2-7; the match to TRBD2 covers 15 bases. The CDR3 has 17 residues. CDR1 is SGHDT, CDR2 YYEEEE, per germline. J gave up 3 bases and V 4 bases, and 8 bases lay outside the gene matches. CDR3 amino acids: CASSSGTSGGLLYEQYF. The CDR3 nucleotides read TGTGCCAGCAGCAGCGGGACTAGCGGGGGGTTACTCTACGAGCAGTACTTC.

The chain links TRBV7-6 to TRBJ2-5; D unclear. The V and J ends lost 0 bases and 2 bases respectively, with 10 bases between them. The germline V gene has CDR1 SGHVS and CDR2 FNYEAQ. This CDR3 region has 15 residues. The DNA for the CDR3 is TGTGCCAGCAGCTTAGCGCTCGCAGTGCAAGAGACCCAGTACTTC. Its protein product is CASSLALAVQETQYF. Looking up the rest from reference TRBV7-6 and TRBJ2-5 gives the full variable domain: GAGVSQSPRYKVTKRGQDVALRCDPISGHVSLYWYRQALGQGPEFLTYFNYEAQQDKSGLPNDRFSAERPEGSISTLTIQRTEQRDSAMYRCASSLALAVQETQYFGPGTRLLVL.

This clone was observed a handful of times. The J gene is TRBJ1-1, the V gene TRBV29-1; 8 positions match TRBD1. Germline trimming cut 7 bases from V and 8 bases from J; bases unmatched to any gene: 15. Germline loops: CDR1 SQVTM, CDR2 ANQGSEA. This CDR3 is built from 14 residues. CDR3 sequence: CSADWAGGDREAFF. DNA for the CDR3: TGCAGCGCAGATTGGGCAGGGGGCGATCGGGAAGCTTTCTTT. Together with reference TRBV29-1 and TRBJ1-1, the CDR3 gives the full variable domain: SAVISQKPSRDICQRGTSLTIQCQVDSQVTMMFWYRQQPGQSLTLIATANQGSEATYESGFVIDKFPISRPNLTFSTLTVSNMSPEDSSIYLCSADWAGGDREAFFGQGTRLTVV.

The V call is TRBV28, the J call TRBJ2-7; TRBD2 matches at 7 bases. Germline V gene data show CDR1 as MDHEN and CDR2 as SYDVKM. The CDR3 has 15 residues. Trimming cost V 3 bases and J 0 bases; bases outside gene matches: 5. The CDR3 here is CASSFPGGGSYEQYF. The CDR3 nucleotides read TGTGCCAGCAGTTTTCCGGGGGGAGGCTCCTACGAGCAGTACTTC.

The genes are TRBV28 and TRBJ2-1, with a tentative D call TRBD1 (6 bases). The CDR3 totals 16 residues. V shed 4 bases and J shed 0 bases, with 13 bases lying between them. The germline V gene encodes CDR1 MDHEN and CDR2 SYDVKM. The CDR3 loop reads CASSSLQGPSYNEQFF. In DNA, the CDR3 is TGTGCCAGCAGTTCACTACAGGGTCCCTCCTACAATGAGCAGTTCTTC.

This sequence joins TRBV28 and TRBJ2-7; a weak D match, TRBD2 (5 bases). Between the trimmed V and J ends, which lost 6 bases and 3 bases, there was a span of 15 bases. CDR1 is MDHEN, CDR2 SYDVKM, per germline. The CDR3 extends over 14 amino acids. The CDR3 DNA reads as TGTGCCAGCAGCCACCCGGGATCCCACTACGAGCAGTACTTC. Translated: CASSHPGSHYEQYF. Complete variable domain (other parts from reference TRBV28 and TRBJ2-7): DVKVTQSSRYLVKRTGEKVFLECVQDMDHENMFWYRQDPGLGLRLIYFSYDVKMKEKGDIPEGYSVSREKKERFSLILESASTNQTSMYLCASSHPGSHYEQYFGPGTRLTVT.

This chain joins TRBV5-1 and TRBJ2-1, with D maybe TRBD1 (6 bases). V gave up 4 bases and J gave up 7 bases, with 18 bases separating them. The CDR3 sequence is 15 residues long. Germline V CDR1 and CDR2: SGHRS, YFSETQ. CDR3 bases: TGCGCCAGCAGCATTACAGGGCGCGGGCCTAATGAGCAGTTCTTC. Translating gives CASSITGRGPNEQFF.

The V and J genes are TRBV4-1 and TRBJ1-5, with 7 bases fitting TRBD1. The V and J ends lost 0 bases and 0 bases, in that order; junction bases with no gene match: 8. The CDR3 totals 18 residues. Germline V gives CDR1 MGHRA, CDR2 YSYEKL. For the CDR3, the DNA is TGCGCCAGCAGCCAAGAAGTGTCCGGGACAGATAGCAATCAGCCCCAGCATTTT. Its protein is CASSQEVSGTDSNQPQHF.

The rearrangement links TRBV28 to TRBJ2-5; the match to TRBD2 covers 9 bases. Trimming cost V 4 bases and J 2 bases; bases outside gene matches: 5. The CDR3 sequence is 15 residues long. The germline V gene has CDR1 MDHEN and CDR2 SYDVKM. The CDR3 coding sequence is TGTGCCAGCAGTTCGGCGGGAGGGCCGCAAGAGACCCAGTACTTC. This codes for CASSSAGGPQETQYF.

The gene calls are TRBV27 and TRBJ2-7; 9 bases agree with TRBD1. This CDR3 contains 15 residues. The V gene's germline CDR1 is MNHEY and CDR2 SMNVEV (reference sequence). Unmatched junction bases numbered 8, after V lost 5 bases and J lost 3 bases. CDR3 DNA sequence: TGTGCCAGCAGTAAGGGACAGGGCTTCGACTACGAGCAGTACTTC. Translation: CASSKGQGFDYEQYF.

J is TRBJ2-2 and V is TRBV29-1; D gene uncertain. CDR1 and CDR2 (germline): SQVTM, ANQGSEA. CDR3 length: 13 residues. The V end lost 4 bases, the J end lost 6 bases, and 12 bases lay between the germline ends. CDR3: CSVGGTFSGELFF. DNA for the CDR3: TGCAGCGTTGGAGGTACCTTCTCCGGGGAGCTGTTTTTT.

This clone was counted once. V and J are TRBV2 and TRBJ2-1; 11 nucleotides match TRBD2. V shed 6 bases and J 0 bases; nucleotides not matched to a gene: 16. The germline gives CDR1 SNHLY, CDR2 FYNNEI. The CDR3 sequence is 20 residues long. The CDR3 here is CASSPLGLAGGSSSYNEQFF. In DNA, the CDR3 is TGTGCCAGCAGCCCTTTAGGATTAGCGGGAGGGTCCAGCTCCTACAATGAGCAGTTCTTC.

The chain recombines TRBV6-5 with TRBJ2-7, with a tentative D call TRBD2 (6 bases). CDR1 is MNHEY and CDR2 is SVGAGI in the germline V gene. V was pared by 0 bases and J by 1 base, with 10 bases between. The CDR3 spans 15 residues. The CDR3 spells CASSYSPEGSYEQYF. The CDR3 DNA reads TGTGCCAGCAGTTACTCACCGGAGGGATCCTACGAGCAGTACTTC.

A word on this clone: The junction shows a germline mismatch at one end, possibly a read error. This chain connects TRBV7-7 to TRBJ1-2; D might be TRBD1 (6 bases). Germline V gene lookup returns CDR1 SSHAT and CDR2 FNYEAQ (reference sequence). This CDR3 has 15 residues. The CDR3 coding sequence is TGTGCTAGCAGCCCTAGGACAGAACCTAACTATGGCTACACCTTC. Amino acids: CASSPRTEPNYGYTF.

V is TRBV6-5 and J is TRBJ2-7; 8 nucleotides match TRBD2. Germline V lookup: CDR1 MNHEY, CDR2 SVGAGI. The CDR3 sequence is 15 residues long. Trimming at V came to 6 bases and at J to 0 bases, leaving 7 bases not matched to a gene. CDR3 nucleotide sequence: TGTGCCAGCAGGCGGGAAAGCGGGAGCTCCTACGAGCAGTACTTC. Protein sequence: CASRRESGSSYEQYF.

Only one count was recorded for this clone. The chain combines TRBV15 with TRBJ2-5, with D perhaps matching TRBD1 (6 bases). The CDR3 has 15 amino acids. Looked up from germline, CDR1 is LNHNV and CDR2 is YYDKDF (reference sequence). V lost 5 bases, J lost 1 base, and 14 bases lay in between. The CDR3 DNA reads TGTGCCACCAGCTCTCATTCAGGGGTCCAAGAGACCCAGTACTTC. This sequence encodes CATSSHSGVQETQYF.